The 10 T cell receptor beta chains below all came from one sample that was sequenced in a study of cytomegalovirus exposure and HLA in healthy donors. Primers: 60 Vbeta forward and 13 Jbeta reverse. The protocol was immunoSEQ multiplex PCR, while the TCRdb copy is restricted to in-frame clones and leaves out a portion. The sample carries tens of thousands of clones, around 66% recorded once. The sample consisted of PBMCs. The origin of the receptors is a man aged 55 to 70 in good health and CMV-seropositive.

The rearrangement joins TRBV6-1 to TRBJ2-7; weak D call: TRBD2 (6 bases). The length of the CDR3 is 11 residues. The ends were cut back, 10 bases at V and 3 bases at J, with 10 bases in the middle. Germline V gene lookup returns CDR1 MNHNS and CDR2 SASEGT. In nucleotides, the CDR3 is TGTGCCACGGGAGCAATCTACGAGCAGTACTTC. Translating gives CATGAIYEQYF.

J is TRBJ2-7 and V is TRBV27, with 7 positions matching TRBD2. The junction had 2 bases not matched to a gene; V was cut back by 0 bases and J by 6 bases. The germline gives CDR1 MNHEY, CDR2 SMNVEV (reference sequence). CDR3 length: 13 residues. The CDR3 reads CASSLSGRGEQYF. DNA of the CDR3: TGTGCCAGCAGTTTATCGGGGAGGGGCGAGCAGTACTTC.

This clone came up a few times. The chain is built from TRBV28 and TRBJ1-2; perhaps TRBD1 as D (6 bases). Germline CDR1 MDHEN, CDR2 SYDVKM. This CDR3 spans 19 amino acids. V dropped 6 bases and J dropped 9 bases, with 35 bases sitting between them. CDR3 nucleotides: TGTGCCAGCAGCCATACAGGGACACTAACTATGGCTACAGGATATCGCTACACCTTC. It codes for CASSHTGTLTMATGYRYTF.

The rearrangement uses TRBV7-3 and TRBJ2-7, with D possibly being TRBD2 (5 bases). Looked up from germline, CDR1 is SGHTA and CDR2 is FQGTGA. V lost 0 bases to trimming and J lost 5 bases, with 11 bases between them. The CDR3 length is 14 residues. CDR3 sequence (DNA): TGTGCCAGCAGCTTAACCCCGGCGGGCGACGAGCAGTACTTC. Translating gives CASSLTPAGDEQYF.

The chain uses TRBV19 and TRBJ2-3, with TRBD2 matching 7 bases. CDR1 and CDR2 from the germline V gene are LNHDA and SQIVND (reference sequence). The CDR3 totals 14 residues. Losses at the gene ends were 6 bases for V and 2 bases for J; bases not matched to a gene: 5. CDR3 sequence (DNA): TGTGCCAGTAGCTTACGGGAGGCCACAGATACGCAGTATTTT. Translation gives CASSLREATDTQYF.

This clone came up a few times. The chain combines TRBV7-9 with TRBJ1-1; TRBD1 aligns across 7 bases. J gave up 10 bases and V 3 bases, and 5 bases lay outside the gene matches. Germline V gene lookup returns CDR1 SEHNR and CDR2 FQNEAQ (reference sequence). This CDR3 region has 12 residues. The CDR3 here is CASSLGNRGAFF. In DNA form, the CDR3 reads TGTGCCAGCAGCTTGGGAAACAGGGGAGCTTTCTTT.

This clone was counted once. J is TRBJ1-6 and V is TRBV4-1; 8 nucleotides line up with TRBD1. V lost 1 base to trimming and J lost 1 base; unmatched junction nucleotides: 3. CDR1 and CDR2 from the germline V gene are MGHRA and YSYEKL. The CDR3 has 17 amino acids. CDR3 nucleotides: TGCGCCAGCAGCCAAGGCAGGGGGCAGTCCTATAATTCACCCCTCCACTTT. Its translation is CASSQGRGQSYNSPLHF.

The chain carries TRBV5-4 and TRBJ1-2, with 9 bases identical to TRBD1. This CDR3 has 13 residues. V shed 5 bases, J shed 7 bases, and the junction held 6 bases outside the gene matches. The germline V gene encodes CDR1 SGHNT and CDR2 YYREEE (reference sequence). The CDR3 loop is CASRIQGASGYTF. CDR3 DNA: TGTGCCAGCAGGATACAGGGGGCGAGTGGCTACACCTTC.

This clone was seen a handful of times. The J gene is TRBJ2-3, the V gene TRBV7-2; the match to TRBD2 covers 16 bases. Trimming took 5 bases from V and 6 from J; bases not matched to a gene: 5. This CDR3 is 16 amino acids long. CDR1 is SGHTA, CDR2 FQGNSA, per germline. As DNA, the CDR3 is TGTGCCAGCAGCCCCGGGACTAGCGGGGGGGGTGATACGCAGTATTTT. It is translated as CASSPGTSGGGDTQYF.

For the CDR3, the DNA is TGTGCCAGCAGCTTAGATTGGGCTTCGGAGACCCAGTACTTC. As protein: CASSLDWASETQYF. The rearrangement joins TRBV7-8 to TRBJ2-5; unclear D gene. V was cut by 1 base and J by 5 bases, with 11 bases left in between. Germline V gene lookup returns CDR1 SGHVS and CDR2 FQNEAQ. The CDR3 consists of 14 residues.